What follows describes a single T cell receptor (beta chain). The antigen is not known. This entry belongs to a study of shared clonotypes between healthy human individuals. CD4+ cells were split into CD45RA+ naive and CD45RA-negative memory subsets. Findings and limits, study-wide: Sequencing depth was predicted to influence how clonotypes are shared among donors.

Data came from immunoSEQ multiplex PCR; TCRdb stores just in-frame clones and leaves some out. Of 1,400,000 or so clones in the sample, approximately 98.5% were seen once. This CDR3 is built from 15 residues. V was pared by 0 bases and J by 7 bases, with 6 bases of the junction left unmatched. Germline V gives CDR1 GTSNPN, CDR2 SVGIG (reference sequence). This clonotype was sampled from a man aged 25-40 years in good health. V is TRBV30 and J is TRBJ2-3, with 11 bases that match TRBD2. Material for sequencing was naive CD4+ T cells sorted from blood. Subset given: CD45RA+ positively selected. The CDR3 DNA reads TGTGCCTGGAGTGTTATAGCGGGAGGGCGAAATACGCAGTATTTT. It yields the protein CAWSVIAGGRNTQYF. The full variable domain, rest sourced from reference TRBV30 and TRBJ2-3, is SQTIHQWPATLVQPVGSPLSLECTVEGTSNPNLYWYRQAAGRGLQLLFYSVGIGQISSEVPQNLSASRPQDRQFILSSKKLLLSDSGFYLCAWSVIAGGRNTQYFGPGTRLTVL.